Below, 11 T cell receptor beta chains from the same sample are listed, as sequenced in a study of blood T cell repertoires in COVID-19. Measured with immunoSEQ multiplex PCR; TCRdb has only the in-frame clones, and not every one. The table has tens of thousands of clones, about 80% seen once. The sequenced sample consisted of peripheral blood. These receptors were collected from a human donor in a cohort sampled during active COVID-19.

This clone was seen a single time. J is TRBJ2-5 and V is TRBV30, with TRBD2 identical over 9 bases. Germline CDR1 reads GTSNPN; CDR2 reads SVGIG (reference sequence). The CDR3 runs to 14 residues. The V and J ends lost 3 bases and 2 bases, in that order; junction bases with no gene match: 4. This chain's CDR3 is CAWSRGRGQETQYF. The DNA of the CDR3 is TGTGCCTGGAGCCGCGGGAGGGGTCAAGAGACCCAGTACTTC.

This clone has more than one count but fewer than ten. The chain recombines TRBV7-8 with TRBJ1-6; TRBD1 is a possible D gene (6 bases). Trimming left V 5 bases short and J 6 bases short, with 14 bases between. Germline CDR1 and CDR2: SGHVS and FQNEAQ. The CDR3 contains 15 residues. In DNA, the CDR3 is TGTGCCAGCAGCCCCCTGGGGGGGGCTAATTCACCCCTCCACTTT. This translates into CASSPLGGANSPLHF.

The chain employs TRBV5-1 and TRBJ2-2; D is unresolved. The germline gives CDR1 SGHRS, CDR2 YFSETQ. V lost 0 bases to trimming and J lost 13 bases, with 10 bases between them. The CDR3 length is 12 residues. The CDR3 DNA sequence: TGCGCCAGCAGCTTGGCCTTAGATCGGCTGTTTTTT. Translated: CASSLALDRLFF.

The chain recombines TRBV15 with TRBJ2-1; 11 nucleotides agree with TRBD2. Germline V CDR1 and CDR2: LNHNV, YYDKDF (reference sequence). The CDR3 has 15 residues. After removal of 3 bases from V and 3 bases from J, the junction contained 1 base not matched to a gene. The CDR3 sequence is CATSSTSGGYNEQFF. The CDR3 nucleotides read TGTGCCACCAGCAGTACTAGCGGGGGCTACAATGAGCAGTTCTTC.

The CDR3 coding sequence is TGTGCCAGCAGCGTTACAGGGGGCGTCACCGGGGAGCTGTTTTTT. This gives the protein CASSVTGGVTGELFF. This sequence joins TRBV9 and TRBJ2-2; 9 bases align to TRBD1. The J segment lost 4 bases and the V segment lost 2 bases, leaving 3 bases of the junction unmatched. The CDR3 contains 15 residues. CDR1 is SGDLS and CDR2 is YYNGEE in the germline V gene.

CDR3 loop: CASSPRGGQVVNEQFF. CDR3 nucleotide sequence: TGTGCCAGCAGCCCTCGTGGGGGACAGGTGGTGAATGAGCAGTTCTTC. The chain recombines TRBV7-9 with TRBJ2-1, with 8 bases identical to TRBD1. Trimming took 5 bases from V and 7 from J; bases not matched to a gene: 13. The CDR3 is made up of 16 amino acids. Germline-derived CDR1 and CDR2 are SEHNR and FQNEAQ (reference sequence).

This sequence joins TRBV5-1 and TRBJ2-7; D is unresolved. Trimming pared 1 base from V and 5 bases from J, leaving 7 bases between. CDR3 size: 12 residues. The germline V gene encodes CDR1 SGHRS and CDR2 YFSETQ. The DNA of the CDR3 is TGCGCCAGCAGCTTGCTCGAGAACGAGCAGTACTTC. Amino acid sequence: CASSLLENEQYF.

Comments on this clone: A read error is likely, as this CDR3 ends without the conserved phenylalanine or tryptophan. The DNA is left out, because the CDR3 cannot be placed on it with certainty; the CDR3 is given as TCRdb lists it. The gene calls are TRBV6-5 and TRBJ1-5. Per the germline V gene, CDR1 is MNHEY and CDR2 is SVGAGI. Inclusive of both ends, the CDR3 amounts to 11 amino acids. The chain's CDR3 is CASKLDLADGD.

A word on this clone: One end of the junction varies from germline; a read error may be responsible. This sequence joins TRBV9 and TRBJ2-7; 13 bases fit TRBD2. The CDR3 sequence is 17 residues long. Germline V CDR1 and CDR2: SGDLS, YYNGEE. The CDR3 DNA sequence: TGTGCCAGCAGCCCTCGCACTAGCGGGAGGGCCTCCCACGAGCAGTACTTC. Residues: CASSPRTSGRASHEQYF.

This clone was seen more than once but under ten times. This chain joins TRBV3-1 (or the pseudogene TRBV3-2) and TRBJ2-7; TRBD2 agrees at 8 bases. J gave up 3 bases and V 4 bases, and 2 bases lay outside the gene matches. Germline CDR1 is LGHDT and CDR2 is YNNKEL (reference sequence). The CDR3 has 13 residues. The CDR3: CASSLAGIYEQYF. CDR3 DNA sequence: TGTGCCAGCAGCCTAGCGGGGATCTACGAGCAGTACTTC.

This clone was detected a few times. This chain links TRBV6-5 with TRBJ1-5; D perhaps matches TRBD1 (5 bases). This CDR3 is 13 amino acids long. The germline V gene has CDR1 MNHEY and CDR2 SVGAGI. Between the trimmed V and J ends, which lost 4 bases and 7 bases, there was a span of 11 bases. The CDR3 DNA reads TGTGCCAGCAGTTCTTTCGGGGGACAGCCCCAGCATTTT. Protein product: CASSSFGGQPQHF.